The clone carrying this T cell receptor beta chain was recorded many times. The antigen is undetermined. Relative to the germline gene, one junction end is altered; a read error may explain this. This sample is drawn from a study of T cell repertoires in cytomegalovirus infection. TCRdb reprocessed the reads via MiXCR and lists one record per CDR3 protein. The sample has hundreds of thousands of distinct CDR3 sequences, about 33% seen once. Germline assignment: CDR1 SGHTA and CDR2 FQGNSA. The CDR3 is 14 residues long. The chain combines TRBV7-2 with TRBJ1-1; TRBD1 agrees at 7 bases. The sequencing here drew on cultured PBMCs, taken from culture after CMV antigen stimulation. This receptor was identified in a human donor in good health (CMV status not recorded). Some clones in this sample may be carry-over from other donors' samples. CDR3: CASSLGTVNTEAFF. The CDR3 nucleotides are TGTGCCAGCAGTTTAGGGACAGTGAACACTGAAGCTTTCTTT. Complete variable domain (other parts from reference TRBV7-2 and TRBJ1-1): GAGVSQSPSNKVTEKGKDVELRCDPISGHTALYWYRQSLGQGLEFLIYFQGNSAPDKSGLPSDRFSAERTGGSVSTLTIQRTQQEDSAVYLCASSLGTVNTEAFFGQGTRLTVV.